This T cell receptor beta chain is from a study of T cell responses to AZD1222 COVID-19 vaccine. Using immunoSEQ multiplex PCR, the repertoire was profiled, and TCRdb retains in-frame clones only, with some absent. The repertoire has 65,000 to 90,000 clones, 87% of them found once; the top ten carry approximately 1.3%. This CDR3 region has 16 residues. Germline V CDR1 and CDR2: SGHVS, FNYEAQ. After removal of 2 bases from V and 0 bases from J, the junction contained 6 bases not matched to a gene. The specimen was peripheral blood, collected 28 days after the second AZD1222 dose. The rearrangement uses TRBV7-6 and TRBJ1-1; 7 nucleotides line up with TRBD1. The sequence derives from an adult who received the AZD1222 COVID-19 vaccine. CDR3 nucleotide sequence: TGTGCCAGCAGCTTAACCCGACAGGGTGTGAACACTGAAGCTTTCTTT. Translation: CASSLTRQGVNTEAFF.